What follows describes a single T cell receptor beta chain. Antigen specificity is unknown. This record belongs to a study of long-term antiretroviral therapy in people with HIV. Every HIV-positive participant received treatment in the United States. V lost 2 bases and J 8 bases, leaving 10 bases between the germline ends. This CDR3 has 13 amino acids. Looked up from germline, CDR1 is LGHNT and CDR2 is FRNRAP. Survey-level resolution applied to immunoSEQ assay v3.0. The method was immunoSEQ multiplex PCR; TCRdb's version includes in-frame clones alone and lacks a portion of them. Of around 19,000 clones in the sample, approximately 81% were seen once. Study outcomes and limitations: Although diversity increased after ART, it remained lower than in transplant donor controls.

The input for sequencing was unsorted PBMCs, taken 0.3 years before starting antiretroviral therapy. This sequence was found in a middle-aged man with HIV. The chain employs TRBV12-5 and TRBJ2-1, with a possible D match to TRBD2 (5 bases). CDR3 sequence reads: CASGLPDSYEQFF. In nucleotides, the CDR3 is TGTGCTAGTGGTTTGCCGGACTCTTATGAGCAGTTCTTC.